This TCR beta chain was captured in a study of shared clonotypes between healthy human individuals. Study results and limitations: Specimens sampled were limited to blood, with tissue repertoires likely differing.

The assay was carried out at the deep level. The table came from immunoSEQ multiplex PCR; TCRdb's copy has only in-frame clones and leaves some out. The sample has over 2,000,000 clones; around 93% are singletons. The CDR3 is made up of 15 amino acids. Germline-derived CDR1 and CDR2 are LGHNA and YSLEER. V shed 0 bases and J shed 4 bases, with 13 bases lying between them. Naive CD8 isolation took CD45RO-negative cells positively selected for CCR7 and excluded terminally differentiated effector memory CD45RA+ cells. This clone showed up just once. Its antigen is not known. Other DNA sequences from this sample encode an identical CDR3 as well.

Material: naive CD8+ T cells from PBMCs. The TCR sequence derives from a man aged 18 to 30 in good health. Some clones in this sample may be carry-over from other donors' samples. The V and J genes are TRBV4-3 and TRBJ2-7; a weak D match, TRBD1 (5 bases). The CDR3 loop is CASSQDRDSSYEQYF. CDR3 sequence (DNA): TGCGCCAGCAGCCAAGATCGCGACAGTTCTTACGAGCAGTACTTC.